Listed here is a single T cell receptor beta chain. Its antigen is still unknown. Here immunoSEQ multiplex PCR was the method, and the copy in TCRdb shows in-frame clones only, minus some. The sample carries about 51,000 clones, more than 75% recorded once. Time point reported: cycle 4 day 1 (C4D1), after less than seven weeks of nivolumab. Exposure to brentuximab vedotin varied, and each patient had relapsed following autologous stem cell transplantation. This sample was taken from a study of PD-1 blockade in classical Hodgkin lymphoma. Study findings and constraints: In newly diagnosed patients, baseline TCR diversity was reportedly below that of healthy donors. The study found that TCR diversity rose significantly by C4D1 in CD4+ but not CD8+ cells. Baseline diversity in complete responders resembled that of newly diagnosed patients.

From germline, CDR1 is ENHRY and CDR2 SYGVKD. The germline V and J ends were trimmed by 0 bases and 7 bases, with 15 bases remaining between them. The CDR3 runs to 16 residues. The chain joins TRBV10-3 to TRBJ1-4; a possible D gene is TRBD1 (5 bases). This sequence was found in a human donor with classical Hodgkin lymphoma. The sequenced sample was peripheral blood mononuclear cells (PBMCs), obtained before the fourth cycle of nivolumab. The CDR3 nucleotides read TGTGCCATCAGTGAGTCGAGACAGCTGATAGGTGAAAAACTGTTTTTT. Amino acids: CAISESRQLIGEKLFF.